What follows is one T cell receptor beta chain and its context. This clone's antigen is unknown. There are no base qualities to consult, and no much larger clone falls within one base. No treatment had been received by any patient before thyroid surgery. The study retrospectively analysed patient clinical samples collected from about 2012 to 2019 using T-cell receptor beta sequencing. This entry is derived from a study of metastatic and nonmetastatic thyroid tumors (dated by TCRdb to 2018 to 2021). In terms of the full investigation: Repertoires from peripheral blood and from tumor or nodule tissue samples of malignant and benign thyroid patients were compared.

What the study reported, not specific to this receptor: In both blood and tumor samples, malignant tumors were reported to have significantly higher TCR beta diversity than benign nodules.

Germline trimming: 5 bases from V, 7 bases from J; junction bases outside gene matches: 12. According to the germline V gene (reference sequence), CDR1 reads DFQATT and CDR2 reads SNEGSKA. From its cysteine to its phenylalanine, the CDR3 spans 15 amino acids. The only DNA kept is the CDR3, 45 bases in frame from the first base. Library construction relied on PCR. For sequencing, an Illumina HiSeq 4000 was employed. High-throughput sequencing was used to profile the TCR beta-chain CDR3 region of every patient. Under the source paper's analysis protocol: CDR3 differences across clinicopathological groups were used to build a classifier for discriminating distant-metastatic papillary thyroid cancer patients. Repertoire diversity was assessed with the Shannon index, and tumor-blood repertoire similarity with the Morisita-Horn index. Through fastp at Q25 and MiXCR, TCRdb rebuilt clones from the public reads, retaining in-frame beta chains. What appears here as the V and J calls and clone size reflects TCRdb's work, not the paper's. The sample data list about 23,000 clones, and about 14% of these were observed just once. The ten largest clones capture approximately 14% of the sample.

The receptor's source is a female donor with papillary thyroid cancer or a benign thyroid nodule (not recorded which). Some clones in this sample may be carry-over from other donors' samples. The V and J segments used are TRBV20-1 and TRBJ2-1, and 9 junctional nucleotides match TRBD2. The specimen sequenced was tumor tissue. The CDR3 loop reads CSAPALSGRGNEQFF. Here is the DNA: TGCAGTGCTCCAGCACTTAGCGGGAGAGGGAATGAGCAGTTCTTC.